This T cell receptor beta chain originates from a study of response to subunit inactivated influenza vaccine. TCRdb recomputed calls from the RT-PCR reads with MiXCR, one row per CDR3 protein. The sample records roughly 700,000 distinct CDR3 sequences, approximately 15% being singletons. Study-level findings and limits: A suggestion made by the authors is that each seasonal influenza vaccination recruits few new T cells.

Only a few counts were recorded for this clonotype. Its antigen remains unidentified. V trimming: 1 base; J trimming: 0 bases; junction bases outside the gene matches: 8. The CDR3 has 18 residues. Germline V gene sequence: CDR1 SGHKS, CDR2 YYEKEE (reference sequence). The clonotype originates from a man over 45 who received an inactivated influenza vaccine. The chain employs TRBV5-5 and TRBJ2-3; TRBD2 matches 10 bases. The sample consisted of PBMCs from blood, taken 14 days before vaccination. The CDR3 loop reads CASSLPQLAGRSTDTQYF. DNA for the CDR3: TGTGCCAGCAGCTTGCCCCAACTAGCGGGGAGAAGCACAGATACGCAGTATTTT.